The table lists the clone carrying this T cell receptor (beta chain) with a few counts. These data originate in a study of blood T cells in healthy people across ages. CDR1 is LNHNV and CDR2 is YYDKDF in the germline V gene (reference sequence). This CDR3 is 12 amino acids long. Trimming removed 2 bases from V and 3 bases from J, with 4 bases in between. A second 7 to 11 cycle PCR used barcoded and J-beta primers. All samples yielded 3 million or more CDR3-containing paired-end reads. TCRdb reanalysed the 5' RACE reads using MiXCR and keeps one entry per CDR3 protein. The table has fewer than 700,000 distinct CDR3 sequences, around 50% seen once. Individuals who donated were healthy Caucasians from Russia aged roughly 6 to 90.

The TCR originated in a man older than 75 in good health. Input material: blood. This chain links TRBV15 with TRBJ2-5; no reliable D call. The CDR3 DNA sequence: TGTGCCACCAGCAGACAGAAAGAGACCCAGTACTTC. Protein sequence: CATSRQKETQYF.